This TCR beta chain was recovered during a study of T-cell reconstitution after alpha-beta-depleted transplantation in children. Study-level findings and limits: Surviving recipient T cells and thymic progenitors accounted for the high day-60 TCRbeta diversity observed in some patients. Several hundred expanded graft clones reportedly supplied alpha-beta T cells about two months after transplant. A year had passed since transplant, and T-cell counts and diversity by then came mostly from newly produced T cells.

The CDR3 extends over 14 amino acids. The V and J ends lost 3 bases and 0 bases respectively, with 10 bases between them. Per the germline V gene, CDR1 is SGHRS and CDR2 is YFSETQ. Preparing the TCRbeta library involved the use of unique molecular identifiers. TCRdb re-derived calls from the PCR reads in MiXCR, one entry per CDR3 protein. The table records 280,000 or so distinct CDR3 sequences, roughly 11% of them present only once. This clonotype was detected ten times or more. Its antigen is as yet unknown. This sequence originates from a male patient aged 2-9 years who had a stem cell transplant for chronic granulomatous disease, so the T cells may come from the graft donor. This sample comprised peripheral blood, obtained 180 days after TCRalphabeta/CD19-depleted stem cell transplant. The chain uses TRBV5-1 and TRBJ2-7; TRBD2 is a possible D gene (5 bases). As DNA, the CDR3 is TGCGCCAGCAGCTCGGGGAGAGGCTCCTACGAGCAGTACTTC. Protein product: CASSSGRGSYEQYF.